The text below deals with one T cell receptor (beta chain). These data come from a study of blood T cell repertoires in COVID-19. The overall study: The analysed material was cDNA or gDNA that came from T cells, B-cell-depleted T cells, or PBMCs.

With 2 bases clipped from V and 6 bases from J, the junction kept 4 bases outside the gene matches. CDR1 is SGHVS, CDR2 FQNEAQ, per germline. The CDR3 covers 15 residues. Living in 20 to 30 US areas, the participants were between roughly 18 and 89 years of age. Assay used: immunoSEQ multiplex PCR; TCRdb lists only in-frame clones, some missing. Among 250,000 to 350,000 clones listed, about 90% were seen once. This receptor was taken from a young woman with acute COVID-19. The sample taken for sequencing was PBMCs or T cells enriched from blood (not recorded which). The J gene is TRBJ2-2, the V gene TRBV7-8; 9 bases are shared with TRBD2. CDR3 nucleotides: TGTGCCAGCAGCTTATCTGGCGGGAGGGCCGGGGAGCTGTTTTTT. Protein: CASSLSGGRAGELFF.